This TCR beta chain was obtained from a study of blood T cell repertoires in COVID-19. Overall study: T cells, B-cell-depleted T cells, or PBMCs supplied cDNA or gDNA.

Each participant's cohort was designated according to participant-reported clinical history. Recovered status applied to Cohort 3 donors who had two consecutive negative PCRs. It also applied to those with clearance or with symptom resolution. Using immunoSEQ multiplex PCR, the repertoire was profiled, and TCRdb retains in-frame clones only, with some absent. The sample lists about 200,000 clones, roughly 85% occurring once. Sequenced material: PBMCs or T cells enriched from blood (not recorded which). This TCR came from a man aged 40-49 years who had recovered from COVID-19.

The DNA of the CDR3 is TGTGCCAGCCGAGGACACATAAATCAGCCCCAGCATTTT. Translated, it gives CASRGHINQPQHF. This chain uses TRBV6-5 with TRBJ1-5, with D maybe TRBD1 (5 bases). The V end was cut by 8 bases, the J end by 4 bases, with 12 bases between. The CDR3 length is 13 residues. CDR1 and CDR2 (germline): MNHEY, SVGAGI.